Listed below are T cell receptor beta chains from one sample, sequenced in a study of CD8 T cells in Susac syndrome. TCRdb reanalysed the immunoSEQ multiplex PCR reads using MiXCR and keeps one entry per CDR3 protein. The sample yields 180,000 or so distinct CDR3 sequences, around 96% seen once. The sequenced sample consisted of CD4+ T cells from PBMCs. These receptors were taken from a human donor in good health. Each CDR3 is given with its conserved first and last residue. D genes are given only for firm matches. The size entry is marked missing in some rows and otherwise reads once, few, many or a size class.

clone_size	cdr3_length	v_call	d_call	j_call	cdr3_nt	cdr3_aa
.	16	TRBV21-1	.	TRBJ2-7	TGTGCCAGCAGCAAAGGACTTCGGACAGGGTTCTACGAGCAGTACTTC	CASSKGLRTGFYEQYF
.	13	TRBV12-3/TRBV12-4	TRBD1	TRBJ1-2	TGTGCCAGCAGTCAGGGACAGCGTGCCGGCTACACCTTC	CASSQGQRAGYTF
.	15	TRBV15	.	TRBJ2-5	TGTGCCACCAGCAGAGTTGCGGTGAGGCAAGAGACCCAGTACTTC	CATSRVAVRQETQYF
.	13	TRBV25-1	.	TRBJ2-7	TGTGCCAGCAGCCATTCCATCCTTGGCGAGCAGTACTTC	CASSHSILGEQYF
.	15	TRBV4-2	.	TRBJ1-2	TGTGCCAGCAGCCAAGTGGAGGGAGCGAACTATGGCTACACCTTC	CASSQVEGANYGYTF
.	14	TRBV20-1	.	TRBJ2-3	TGCAGTGCTATTAGTGGGGGTTACACAGATACGCAGTATTTT	CSAISGGYTDTQYF
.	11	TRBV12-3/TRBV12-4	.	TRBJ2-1	TGTGCCAGCAGTTTGGCTGGCCTGGGGTTCTTC	CASSLAGLGFF
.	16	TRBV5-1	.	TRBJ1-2	TGCGCCAGCAGCTTGTATAACTCTTATCCCGACTATGGCTACACCTTC	CASSLYNSYPDYGYTF
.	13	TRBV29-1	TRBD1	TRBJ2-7	TGCAGCGGCCGGGACAGTTCACGAGGGGAGCAGTACTTC	CSGRDSSRGEQYF
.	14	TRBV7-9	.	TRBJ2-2	TGTGCCAGCAGCTTAAGCGTGGCCACCGGGGAGCTGTTTTTT	CASSLSVATGELFF
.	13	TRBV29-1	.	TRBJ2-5	TGCAGCGTTGGCCCCCCCAGGGTGGAGACCCAGTACTTC	CSVGPPRVETQYF
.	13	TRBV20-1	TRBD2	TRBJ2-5	TGCAGTGCTGGAGCGGGGGCTGGGGAGACCCAGTACTTC	CSAGAGAGETQYF
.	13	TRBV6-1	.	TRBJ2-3	TGTGCCAGCAGTCCGGGATACACAGATACGCAGTATTTT	CASSPGYTDTQYF
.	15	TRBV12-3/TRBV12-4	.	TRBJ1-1	TGTGCCAGCACCTCTTCTTGGCAGAGGAACACTGAAGCTTTCTTT	CASTSSWQRNTEAFF
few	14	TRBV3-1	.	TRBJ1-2	TGTGCCAGCAGCCCCGGGTCGGAGCCCTATGGCTACACCTTC	CASSPGSEPYGYTF
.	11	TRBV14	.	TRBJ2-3	TGTGCCAGCGCCCCTGCAGATACGCAGTATTTT	CASAPADTQYF
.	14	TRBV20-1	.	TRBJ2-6	TGCAGTGCAAAGAAGCCCCCTGGGGCCAACGTCCTGACTTTC	CSAKKPPGANVLTF
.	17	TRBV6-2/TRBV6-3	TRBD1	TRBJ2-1	TGTGCCAGCAGCCGTGGGACAGGAAGTAGCTCCTACAATGAGCAGTTCTTC	CASSRGTGSSSYNEQFF
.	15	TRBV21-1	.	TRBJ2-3	TGTGCCAGCAGCGACCCGGGACAGAGCACAGATACGCAGTATTTT	CASSDPGQSTDTQYF
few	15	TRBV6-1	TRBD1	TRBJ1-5	TGTGCCAGCAGGCAGACCAGGGGGCGGGATCAGCCCCAGCATTTT	CASRQTRGRDQPQHF
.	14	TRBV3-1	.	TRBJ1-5	TGTGCCAGCAGCCAAGCTGTCTACAATCAGCCCCAGCATTTT	CASSQAVYNQPQHF
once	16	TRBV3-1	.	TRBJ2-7	TGTGCCAGCAGCCAAGATAGCCAGGTCAGCTCCTACGAGCAGTACTTC	CASSQDSQVSSYEQYF
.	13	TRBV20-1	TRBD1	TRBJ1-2	TGCAGTGCCAGGACAGGGTATAACTATGGCTACACCTTC	CSARTGYNYGYTF
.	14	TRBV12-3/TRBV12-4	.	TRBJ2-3	TGTGCCAGCGTAAAAGGGGCCTCCACAGATACGCAGTATTTT	CASVKGASTDTQYF
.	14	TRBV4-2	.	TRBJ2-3	TGTGCCAGCAGCCAAGCACCGGACACAGATACGCAGTATTTT	CASSQAPDTDTQYF
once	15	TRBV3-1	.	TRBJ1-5	TGTGCCAGCAGCCTAGGGACGCCTAGCAATCAGCCCCAGCATTTT	CASSLGTPSNQPQHF
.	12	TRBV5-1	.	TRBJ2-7	TGCGCCAGCAGCTTGGATAGGGGCGAGCAGTACTTC	CASSLDRGEQYF
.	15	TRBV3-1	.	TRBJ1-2	TGTGCCAGCAGCCAAGGTCTGCAGGGGAACTATGGCTACACCTTC	CASSQGLQGNYGYTF
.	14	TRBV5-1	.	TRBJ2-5	TGCGCCAGCAGCTCAGCACCTCCGAGGGAGACCCAGTACTTC	CASSSAPPRETQYF
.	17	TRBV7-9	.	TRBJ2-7	TGTGCCAGCAGTTCCTTCACCCGGGGCCCGCTTTCCTACGAGCAGTACTTC	CASSSFTRGPLSYEQYF
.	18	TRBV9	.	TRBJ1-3	TGTGCCAGCAGCGTAGCCTCACCGGGACGGAGCTCTGGAAACACCATATATTTT	CASSVASPGRSSGNTIYF
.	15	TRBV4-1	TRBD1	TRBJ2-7	TGCGCCAGCAGCCGTTCCGGGACAGGGACCTACGAGCAGTACTTC	CASSRSGTGTYEQYF
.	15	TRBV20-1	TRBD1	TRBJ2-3	TGCAGTGCTAGTCCAGGGGGCTATAGCTCAGATACGCAGTATTTT	CSASPGGYSSDTQYF
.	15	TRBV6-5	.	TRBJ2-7	TGTGCCAGCAGTTACTCCGGGAGTATCTCCTACGAGCAGTACTTC	CASSYSGSISYEQYF
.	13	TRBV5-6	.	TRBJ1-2	TGTGCCAGCAGCTCGAAGACCGTACATGGCTACACCTTC	CASSSKTVHGYTF
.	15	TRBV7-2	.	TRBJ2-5	TGTGCCAGCAGCCTACCACCGGGACATCAAGAGACCCAGTACTTC	CASSLPPGHQETQYF
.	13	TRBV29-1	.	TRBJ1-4	TGCAGCGTTGAAATGGGGAGAGGTGAAAAACTGTTTTTT	CSVEMGRGEKLFF
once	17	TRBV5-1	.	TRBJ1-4	TGCGCCAGCAGCTTCGGGACGGCGACGGGGCCAAATGAAAAACTGTTTTTT	CASSFGTATGPNEKLFF
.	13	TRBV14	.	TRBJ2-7	TGTGCCAGCAGCCAAGCTGGGGCCAGTGGGCAGTACTTC	CASSQAGASGQYF
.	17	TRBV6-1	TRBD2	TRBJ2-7	TGTGCCAGCATTCCGACTAGCGGGAGAGGCAGCTCCTACGAGCAGTACTTC	CASIPTSGRGSSYEQYF